This TCR beta chain came from a study of blood T cell repertoires in COVID-19 (dated by TCRdb to 2019 to 2021). For the wider study: Samples covering the acute and convalescent phases of COVID-19 were provided by collaborators in the United States, Italy and Spain. The prospective study material was composed of cDNA or gDNA derived from T cells, B-cell-depleted T cells, or PBMCs. Deeply sampled blood TCRbeta repertoires from subjects exposed to, actively infected with, or recovered from COVID-19 were included in the dataset. A freely available public database, intended as a resource for researchers studying the immune response to SARS-CoV-2, is where the repertoires were released. The samples were drawn from two sources: the first 160 participants of the ongoing ImmuneRACE study, and 1,254 subjects contributed by 6 global collaborators. Sample metadata almost always included a de-identified subject ID, COVID-19 status, age in years and sex. Where HLA class I and class II types were available, the types were taken from metadata supplied by the sample provider, not from assay-based typing. Summary of the overall study and its limitations: The quantity of clinical and demographic metadata differed by source and by participant and was supplied without curation.

Points on this clone: What this receptor recognizes is not known. Base quality data are lacking; no much larger clone is found one base away.

Whole blood was collected in K2EDTA tubes by collaborating institutions according to the institutions' own protocols. For TCRbeta analysis, collaborator samples were shipped as frozen whole blood, as isolated PBMCs, or as DNA extracted from either sample type. CDR1 and CDR2, looked up from the germline V gene, are MNHEY and SVGAGI. V is reduced by 3 bases and J by 2 bases, leaving a spacing of 11 bases between them. Spanning cysteine to phenylalanine, the CDR3 consists of 15 amino acids. CDR3 DNA only is kept here, 45 bases in frame from base 1. TCRbeta CDR3 regions were amplified from genomic DNA using the immunoSEQ Assay, a bias-controlled multiplex PCR. Per the source publication's procedure: The number of nucleated cells in each sample was estimated by amplification of reference gene primers within the assay. Sequence reads were collapsed and filtered to measure the absolute abundance of every unique TCRbeta CDR3 rearrangement. Productive Simpson clonality was computed per sample as the square root of Simpson's diversity index over productive rearrangements. TCRdb obtained this table from immuneACCESS and retained in-frame rearrangements with V and J assigned. These tables miss some clones; where compared with another copy, unresolved V genes account for less than half of the shortfall, and the remainder is unexplained. The V and J calls and clone size are taken from that table; D and trimming were inferred from the DNA. In this sample the table shows around 140,000 clones, 70% to 85% of which occur a single time. About 18% of the sample rests with the top ten.

The clonotype comes from a woman older than 75 with acute or convalescent COVID-19. What was sequenced was peripheral blood. The chain is made from TRBV6-5 and TRBJ2-1, with TRBD2 perhaps the D gene, on 6 matching bases. CDR3 protein: CASSYSGGAYNEQFF. Read as DNA, the sequence is TGTGCCAGCAGTTATTCAGGCGGGGCCTACAATGAGCAGTTCTTC.